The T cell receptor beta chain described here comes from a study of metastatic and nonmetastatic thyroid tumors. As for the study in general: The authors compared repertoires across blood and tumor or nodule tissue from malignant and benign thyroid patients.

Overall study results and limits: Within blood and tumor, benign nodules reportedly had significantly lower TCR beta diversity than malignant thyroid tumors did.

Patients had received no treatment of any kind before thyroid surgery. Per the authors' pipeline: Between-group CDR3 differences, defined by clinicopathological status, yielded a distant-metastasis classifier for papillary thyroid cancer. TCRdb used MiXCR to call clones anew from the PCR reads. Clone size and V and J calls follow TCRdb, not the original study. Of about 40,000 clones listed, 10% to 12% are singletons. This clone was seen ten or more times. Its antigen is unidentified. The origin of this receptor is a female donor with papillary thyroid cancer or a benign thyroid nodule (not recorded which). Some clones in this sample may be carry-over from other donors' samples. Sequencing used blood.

The CDR3 DNA sequence: TGTGCCAGCAGCTCCCAAGGACAGCACACTGAAGCTTTCTTT. This sequence encodes CASSSQGQHTEAFF. The V gene is TRBV11-3, the J gene TRBJ1-1; D may be TRBD1 (6 bases). Germline CDR1 reads SGHNT; CDR2 reads YENEEA. The CDR3 spans 14 residues. V gave up 4 bases and J gave up 3 bases, with 12 bases separating them.